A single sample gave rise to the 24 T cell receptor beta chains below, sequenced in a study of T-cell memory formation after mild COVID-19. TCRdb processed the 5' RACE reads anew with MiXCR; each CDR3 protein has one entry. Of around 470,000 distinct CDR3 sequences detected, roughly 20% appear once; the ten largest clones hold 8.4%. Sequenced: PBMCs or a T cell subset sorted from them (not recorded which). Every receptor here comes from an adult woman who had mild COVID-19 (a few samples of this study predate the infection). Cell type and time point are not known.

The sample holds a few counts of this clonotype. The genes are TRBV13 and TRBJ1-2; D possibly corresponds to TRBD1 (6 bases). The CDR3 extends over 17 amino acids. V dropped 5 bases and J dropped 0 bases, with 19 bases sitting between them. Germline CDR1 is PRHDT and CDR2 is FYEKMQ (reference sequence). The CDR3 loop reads CASSPGGHPLPNYGYTF. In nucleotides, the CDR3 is TGTGCCAGCAGCCCCGGGGGACATCCATTGCCTAACTATGGCTACACCTTC.

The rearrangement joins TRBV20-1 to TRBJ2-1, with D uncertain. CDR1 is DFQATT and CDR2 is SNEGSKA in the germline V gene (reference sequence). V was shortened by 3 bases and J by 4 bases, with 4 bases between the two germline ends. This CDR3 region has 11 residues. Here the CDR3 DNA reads TGCAGTGCTAGCGTTTACAATGAGCAGTTCTTC. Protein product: CSASVYNEQFF.

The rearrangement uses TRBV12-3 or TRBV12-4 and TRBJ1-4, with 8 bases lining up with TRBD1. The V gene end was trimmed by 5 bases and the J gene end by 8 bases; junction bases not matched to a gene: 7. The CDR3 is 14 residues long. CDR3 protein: CASSDDRGVEKLFF. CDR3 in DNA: TGTGCCAGCAGTGATGACAGGGGAGTAGAAAAACTGTTTTTT.

Here the CDR3 reads CASSQEFGRHSGANVLTF. The DNA for the CDR3 is TGTGCCAGCAGCCAGGAATTCGGACGCCACTCTGGGGCCAACGTCCTGACTTTC. The chain recombines TRBV3-1 with TRBJ2-6; D not certain. Germline loops: CDR1 LGHDT, CDR2 YNNKEL (reference sequence). The V end lost 3 bases, the J end lost 0 bases, and 15 bases lay between the germline ends. There are 18 residues in the CDR3.

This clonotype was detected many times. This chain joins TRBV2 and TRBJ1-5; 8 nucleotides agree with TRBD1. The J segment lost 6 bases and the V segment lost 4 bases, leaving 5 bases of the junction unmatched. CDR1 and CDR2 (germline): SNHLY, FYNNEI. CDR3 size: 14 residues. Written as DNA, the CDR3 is TGTGCCAGCAGTGGACAGGGGAGATTTCAGCCCCAGCATTTT. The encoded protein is CASSGQGRFQPQHF.

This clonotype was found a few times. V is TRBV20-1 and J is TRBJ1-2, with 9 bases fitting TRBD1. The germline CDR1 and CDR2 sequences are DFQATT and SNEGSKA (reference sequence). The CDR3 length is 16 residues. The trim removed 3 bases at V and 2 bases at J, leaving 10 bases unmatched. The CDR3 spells CSASTGQGVGNYGYTF. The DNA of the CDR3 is TGCAGTGCTAGCACGGGACAGGGAGTGGGGAACTATGGCTACACCTTC.

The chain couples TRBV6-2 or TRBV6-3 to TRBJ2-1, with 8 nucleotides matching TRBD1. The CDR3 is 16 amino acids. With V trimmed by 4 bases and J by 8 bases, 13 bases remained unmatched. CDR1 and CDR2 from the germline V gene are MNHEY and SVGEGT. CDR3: CASSWGQVGPQYEQFF. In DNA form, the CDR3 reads TGTGCCAGCAGTTGGGGACAGGTGGGGCCCCAATATGAGCAGTTCTTC.

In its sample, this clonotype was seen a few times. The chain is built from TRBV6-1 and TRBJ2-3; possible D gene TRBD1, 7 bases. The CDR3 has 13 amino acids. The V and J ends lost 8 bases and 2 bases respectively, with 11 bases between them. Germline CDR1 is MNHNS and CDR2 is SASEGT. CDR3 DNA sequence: TGTGCCAGCCTCAGGGGGGCCACAGATACGCAGTATTTT. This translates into CASLRGATDTQYF.

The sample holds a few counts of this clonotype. The chain's CDR3 is CASSFQGQGDYGYTF. The CDR3 nucleotides are TGTGCCAGCAGCTTTCAGGGACAGGGGGACTATGGCTACACCTTC. V gene TRBV5-8 combines with J gene TRBJ1-2, with 11 bases identical to TRBD1. Germline V gene sequence: CDR1 SGHTS, CDR2 YDEGEE. V shed 2 bases and J 3 bases; nucleotides not matched to a gene: 3. This CDR3 comprises 15 residues. Full variable domain (outside the CDR3, taken from reference TRBV5-8 and TRBJ1-2): EAGVTQSPTHLIKTRGQQATLRCSPISGHTSVYWYQQALGLGLQFLLWYDEGEERNRGNFPPRFSGRQFPNYSSELNVNALELEDSALYLCASSFQGQGDYGYTFGSGTRLTVV.

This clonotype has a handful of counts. CDR3 nucleotide sequence: TGCGCCAGCAGGCCTTACGGAGGCTCCTACAATGAGCAGTTCTTC. This gives the protein CASRPYGGSYNEQFF. V and J are TRBV5-1 and TRBJ2-1, with D possibly being TRBD2 (5 bases). Trimming pared 5 bases from V and 0 bases from J, leaving 12 bases between. Germline CDR1 and CDR2: SGHRS and YFSETQ. This CDR3 contains 15 residues.

CDR3 coding DNA: TGTGCCAGCACCAGGACAGGGGCCCAAGAGACCCAGTACTTC. It translates to CASTRTGAQETQYF. The chain recombines TRBV5-6 with TRBJ2-5; the match to TRBD1 covers 9 bases. V was pared by 6 bases and J by 1 base, with 4 bases of the junction left unmatched. The CDR3 covers 14 residues. CDR1 is SGHDT, CDR2 YYEEEE, per germline.

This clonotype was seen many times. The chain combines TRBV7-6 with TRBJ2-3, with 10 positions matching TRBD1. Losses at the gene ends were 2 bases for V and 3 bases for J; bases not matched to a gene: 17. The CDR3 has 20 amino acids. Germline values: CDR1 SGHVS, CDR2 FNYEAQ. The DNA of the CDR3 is TGTGCCAGCAGCTTAATTGTCGGGACAGGGGTCCCTCGCCCTACAGATACGCAGTATTTT. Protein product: CASSLIVGTGVPRPTDTQYF.

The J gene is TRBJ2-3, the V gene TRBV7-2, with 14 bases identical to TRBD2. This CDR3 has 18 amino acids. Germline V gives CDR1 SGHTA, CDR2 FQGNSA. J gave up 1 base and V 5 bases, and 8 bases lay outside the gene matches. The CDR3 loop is CASSLPGLAGVRTDTQYF. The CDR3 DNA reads TGTGCCAGCAGCCTACCGGGACTAGCGGGGGTTCGCACAGATACGCAGTATTTT. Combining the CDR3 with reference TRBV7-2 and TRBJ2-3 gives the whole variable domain GAGVSQSPSNKVTEKGKDVELRCDPISGHTALYWYRQSLGQGLEFLIYFQGNSAPDKSGLPSDRFSAERTGGSVSTLTIQRTQQEDSAVYLCASSLPGLAGVRTDTQYFGPGTRLTVL.

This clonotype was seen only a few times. This CDR3 reads CASSVANRGYEQYF. In DNA, the CDR3 is TGTGCCAGCAGCGTAGCTAACAGGGGTTACGAGCAGTACTTC. The chain couples TRBV9 to TRBJ2-7; 7 bases are shared with TRBD1. This CDR3 is built from 14 residues. Trimming took 0 bases from V and 4 from J; bases not matched to a gene: 4. Germline V gene sequence: CDR1 SGDLS, CDR2 YYNGEE.

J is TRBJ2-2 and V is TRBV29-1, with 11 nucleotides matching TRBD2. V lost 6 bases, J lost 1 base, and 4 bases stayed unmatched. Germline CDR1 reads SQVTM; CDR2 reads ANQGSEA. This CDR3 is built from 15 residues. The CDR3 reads CSVHLAGGNTGELFF. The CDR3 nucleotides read TGCAGCGTCCATCTAGCGGGGGGGAACACCGGGGAGCTGTTTTTT.

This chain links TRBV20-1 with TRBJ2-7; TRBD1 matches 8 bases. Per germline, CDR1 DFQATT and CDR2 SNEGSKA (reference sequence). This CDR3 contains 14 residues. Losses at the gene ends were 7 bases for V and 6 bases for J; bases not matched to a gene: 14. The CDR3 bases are TGCAGTGTTATGCCTGGACAGGGATCTGGCGAGCAGTACTTC. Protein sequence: CSVMPGQGSGEQYF.

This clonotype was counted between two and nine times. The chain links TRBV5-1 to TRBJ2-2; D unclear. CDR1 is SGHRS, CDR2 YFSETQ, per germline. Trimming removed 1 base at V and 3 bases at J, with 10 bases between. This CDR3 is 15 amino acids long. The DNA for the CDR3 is TGCGCCAGCAGCTTGCAGAGCCCCGACACCGGGGAGCTGTTTTTT. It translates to CASSLQSPDTGELFF. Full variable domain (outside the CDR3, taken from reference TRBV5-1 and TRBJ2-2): KAGVTQTPRYLIKTRGQQVTLSCSPISGHRSVSWYQQTPGQGLQFLFEYFSETQRNKGNFPGRFSGRQFSNSRSEMNVSTLELGDSALYLCASSLQSPDTGELFFGEGSRLTVL.

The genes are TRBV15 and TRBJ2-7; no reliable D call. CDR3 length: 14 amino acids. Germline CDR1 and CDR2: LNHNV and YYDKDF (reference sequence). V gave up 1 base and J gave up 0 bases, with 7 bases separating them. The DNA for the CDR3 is TGTGCCACCAGCAGAGGGGCGAGCTCCTACGAGCAGTACTTC. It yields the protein CATSRGASSYEQYF.

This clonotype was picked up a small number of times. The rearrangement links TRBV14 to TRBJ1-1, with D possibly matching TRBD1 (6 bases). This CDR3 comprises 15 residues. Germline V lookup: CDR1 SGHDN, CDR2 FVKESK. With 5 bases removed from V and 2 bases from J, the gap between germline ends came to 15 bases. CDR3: CASSKGGNLNTEAFF. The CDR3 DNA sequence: TGTGCCAGCAGCAAAGGGGGGAACCTTAACACTGAAGCTTTCTTT.

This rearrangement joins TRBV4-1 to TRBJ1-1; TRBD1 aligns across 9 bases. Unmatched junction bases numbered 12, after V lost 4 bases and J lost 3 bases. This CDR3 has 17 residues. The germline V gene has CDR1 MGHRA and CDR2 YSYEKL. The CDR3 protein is CASSLLLRRDRDTEAFF. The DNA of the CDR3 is TGCGCCAGCAGCCTGCTTCTCCGCCGGGACAGGGACACTGAAGCTTTCTTT.

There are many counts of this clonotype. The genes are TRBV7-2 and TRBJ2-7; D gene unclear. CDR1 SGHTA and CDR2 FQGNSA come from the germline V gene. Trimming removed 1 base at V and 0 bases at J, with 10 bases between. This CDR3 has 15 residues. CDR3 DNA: TGTGCCAGCAGCTTAGGTCTCGGATCCTCCTACGAGCAGTACTTC. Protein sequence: CASSLGLGSSYEQYF.

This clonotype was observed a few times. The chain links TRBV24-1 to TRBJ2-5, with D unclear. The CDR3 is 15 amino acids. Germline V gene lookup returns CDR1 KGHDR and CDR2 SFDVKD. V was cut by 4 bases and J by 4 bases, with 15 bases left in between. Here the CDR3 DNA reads TGTGCCACCAGTGACGTGGGATGGTATCCAGAGACCCAGTACTTC. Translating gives CATSDVGWYPETQYF.

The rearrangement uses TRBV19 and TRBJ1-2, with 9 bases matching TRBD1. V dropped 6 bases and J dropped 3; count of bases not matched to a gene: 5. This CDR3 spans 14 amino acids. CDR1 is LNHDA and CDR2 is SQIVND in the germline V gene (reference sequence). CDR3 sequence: CASRWTGVHYGYTF. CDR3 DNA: TGTGCCAGTAGGTGGACAGGGGTCCACTATGGCTACACCTTC.

The CDR3: CASSLLTGDSYEQYF. CDR3 nucleotides: TGCGCCAGCAGCTTGTTAACAGGGGACTCCTACGAGCAGTACTTC. The J gene is TRBJ2-7, the V gene TRBV5-1; 7 bases line up with TRBD1. CDR1 and CDR2 from the germline V gene are SGHRS and YFSETQ. J lost 0 bases, V lost 1 base, and 4 bases had no gene match. The CDR3 contains 15 residues.